This T cell receptor (beta chain) stems from a study of regulatory T cells in long-lasting Graves disease. Investigators prepared the TCR beta libraries by applying iRepertoire HTBI primers and Arm-PCR of CDR3 regions. Authors' analysis steps: Identification across samples found more than 55 TRBV and over 12 TRBJ segments. MiXCR, run by TCRdb on the multiplex PCR reads, gives a single entry per CDR3 protein. What appears here as the V and J calls and clone size reflects TCRdb's work, not the paper's. The sample consists of around 450,000 distinct CDR3 sequences, 16% of them appearing once. The V segment lost 6 bases and the J segment 2 bases; nucleotides outside the gene matches: 9. Germline V gene sequence: CDR1 MNHNS, CDR2 SASEGT. This CDR3 region has 15 residues. Documented time point: newly diagnosed GD, antithyroid drugs for less than 3 months. From PBMCs, RNA was extracted and then used to make the TCR library.

Whole-study findings and limits: Persistent cases of Graves' showed reduced TCR diversity relative to newly diagnosed patients. With persistent disease, TRBV28, TRBJ1-2 and TRBJ2-5 were the favored segments.

Turning to this clonotype: Its antigen is as yet unknown.

The same data also contributed to another study, on T cells in Graves' hyperthyroidism and ophthalmopathy. That study reports: Ophthalmopathy stood apart from stable hyperthyroidism in a 13 V-J model.

The chain carries TRBV6-1 and TRBJ2-7; the match to TRBD1 covers 8 bases. Sequenced here: peripheral blood mononuclear cells (PBMCs), sampled at new diagnosis, from a patient treated with antithyroid drugs. The TCR was taken from a man aged 40-49 years with Graves disease. Here the CDR3 reads CASSPGGSTAYEQYF. For the CDR3, the DNA is TGTGCCAGCAGCCCAGGGGGCAGCACGGCCTACGAGCAGTACTTC.